A selection of T cell receptor beta chains follows, all from one sample in a study of T cell responses to AZD1222 COVID-19 vaccine. The data were produced by immunoSEQ multiplex PCR, yet TCRdb's version contains in-frame clones alone and is incomplete. Of approximately 74,000 clones in the sample, about 85% are singletons; the top ten hold 1.3%. The sequenced sample was peripheral blood, obtained 28 days after the second AZD1222 dose. The receptors derive from an adult who received the AZD1222 COVID-19 vaccine. Both conserved end residues are part of each CDR3. A D gene is named only where the DNA matches it firmly. Not every row has a clone size; where given, it reads once, few, many or a size class.

DNA,CDR3,V,D,size,J
TGTGCCAGCAGTTTAGTGGCGGGAAACGGGCAGTATTTT,CASSLVAGNGQYF,TRBV12-3/TRBV12-4,.,.,TRBJ2-3
TGTGCCAGTAGTACTCAGGGGGCTGGGGGCAATCAGCCCCAGCATTTT,CASSTQGAGGNQPQHF,TRBV19,TRBD1,once,TRBJ1-5
TGCAGCGTTTCATTCTTAGCGGGAGGCGCCGGGGAGCTGTTTTTT,CSVSFLAGGAGELFF,TRBV29-1,TRBD2,.,TRBJ2-2
TGCGCCAGCAGCCAAGAAGGTGGTTCGGCGGTCGGTTGGGGGGGCTACACCTTC,CASSQEGGSAVGWGGYTF,TRBV4-3,.,.,TRBJ1-2
TGTGCCATCAGCGGCCCGTCCCCTGAAGCTTTCTTT,CAISGPSPEAFF,TRBV10-3,.,.,TRBJ1-1
TGTGCCAGCAGTACTACCGATCAGCCCCAGCATTTT,CASSTTDQPQHF,TRBV12-3/TRBV12-4,.,.,TRBJ1-5
TGTGCCAGCAGTGACCTGGGCGCAACCGGGGAGCTGTTTTTT,CASSDLGATGELFF,TRBV6-2/TRBV6-3,.,.,TRBJ2-2
TGTGCCAGCACCCTACAGGGGGCTCGAACTGAAGCTTTCTTT,CASTLQGARTEAFF,TRBV2,TRBD1,.,TRBJ1-1
TGTGCCAGCAGTTACAAGGCGGTTTGGACCTATGGCTACACCTTC,CASSYKAVWTYGYTF,TRBV6-5,.,.,TRBJ1-2
TGTGCCAGCAGCCCCAGACTAGCGGGAGTGGTTACCAATGAGCAGTTCTTC,CASSPRLAGVVTNEQFF,TRBV7-6,TRBD2,few,TRBJ2-1
TGTGCCAGCAGTTTACAGGGCTGGGGCACTGAAGCTTTCTTT,CASSLQGWGTEAFF,TRBV27,.,.,TRBJ1-1
TGTGCCACCAGTGACCCCACCCGACAGACTAGCACAGATACGCAGTATTTT,CATSDPTRQTSTDTQYF,TRBV24-1,.,.,TRBJ2-3
TGTGCCAGCAGCGGGGATCAGCCCCAGCATTTT,CASSGDQPQHF,TRBV6-6,.,.,TRBJ1-5
TGTGCCAGCACCCCGGGGACAGGGGATCAGCCCCAGCATTTT,CASTPGTGDQPQHF,TRBV6-6,TRBD1,.,TRBJ1-5
TGTGCCAGCAGCCAAGATAAGGGGACGGGAACTAATGAAAAACTGTTTTTT,CASSQDKGTGTNEKLFF,TRBV4-2,.,.,TRBJ1-4
TGTGCCTGGAGTGCCAATCAGGGGGCTGGAAACACCATATATTTT,CAWSANQGAGNTIYF,TRBV30,TRBD1,.,TRBJ1-3
TGTGCCAGCAGCCCAGCGCGGGGGAACATTCAGTACTTC,CASSPARGNIQYF,TRBV5-4,TRBD2,.,TRBJ2-4
TGTGCCAGCTCACAGGGGAACAGGGGAAGCTACACCTTC,CASSQGNRGSYTF,TRBV18,TRBD1,.,TRBJ1-2
TGTGCCAGTAGTATGGATCCGAGCTCCTACAATGAGCAGTTCTTC,CASSMDPSSYNEQFF,TRBV19,.,.,TRBJ2-1
TGTGCCAGCAGCTTACAGGGGAATAGGGAAAAACTGTTTTTT,CASSLQGNREKLFF,TRBV5-6,TRBD1,once,TRBJ1-4